The clone carrying this TCR beta chain was counted ten times or more. The antigen remains undetermined. The entry originates in a study of type 1 regulatory T cells. About the study: T-allo10 is an in vitro-generated, Tr1-enriched CD4 T cell product specific for alloantigen.

Findings and caveats of the study: Compared with non-type 1 regulatory T cells, type 1 regulatory T cells showed a more restricted TCR repertoire.

Via MiXCR, TCRdb re-called the reads, giving one row per CDR3 protein. This sample has about 71,000 distinct CDR3 sequences, with around 20% found just once. The receptor was isolated from a human donor in good health. Sequencing was performed on cultured type 1 regulatory T (Tr1) cells, either the whole culture or a sorted fraction (not recorded which).

The CDR3 reads CASSHAALTASSYNEQFF. The CDR3 DNA is TGTGCCAGCAGTCACGCCGCCCTGACAGCGAGCTCCTACAATGAGCAGTTCTTC. This rearrangement joins TRBV6-5 to TRBJ2-1; D is perhaps TRBD1 (5 bases). Germline CDR1 and CDR2: MNHEY and SVGAGI. V was trimmed by 5 bases and J by 0 bases, leaving 20 bases between them. There are 18 residues in the CDR3.